Presented here are 11 T cell receptor beta chains from one specimen sequenced in a study of control samples from healthy donors and cancer patients (dated by TCRdb to 2020 to 2021). The library was produced with the immunoSEQ multiplex PCR assay. TCRdb mirrors the immuneACCESS table, restricted to in-frame sequences. Some clones are absent from its copies; in checked studies, under half trace to an unresolved V gene, and the reason for the others is unknown. The sample data list about 180,000 clones, and almost 90% of these were observed just once. Together, the top ten hold approximately 1.5% of the sample. Sequencing was done on a sample of blood. These receptors were obtained from a woman aged 50 to 65 in good health.

The genes are TRBV3-1 (or the pseudogene TRBV3-2) and TRBJ1-1, with a tentative D call TRBD1 (6 bases). CDR1 LGHDT and CDR2 YNNKEL come from the germline V gene (reference sequence). This CDR3 is 16 amino acids long. Trimming cost V 0 bases and J 1 base, with 12 bases left between them. DNA for the CDR3: TGTGCCAGCAGCCAAGATCTCGGGGGGCGGAACACTGAAGCTTTCTTT. It translates to CASSQDLGGRNTEAFF.

The genes are TRBV10-3 and TRBJ1-6, with D perhaps TRBD1 (6 bases). Deletions cut 10 bases from V and 10 bases from J, with 17 bases between. Germline assignment: CDR1 ENHRY and CDR2 SYGVKD. This CDR3 is built from 13 residues. In DNA, the CDR3 is TGTGCCACCCTACAGGGCGGAAGGTCACCCCTCCACTTT. Its translation: CATLQGGRSPLHF.

The J gene is TRBJ2-7, the V gene TRBV3-1 (or the pseudogene TRBV3-2); the D call may be TRBD1 or TRBD2 (6 bases each). Deletions cut 5 bases from V and 4 bases from J, with 18 bases between. The length of the CDR3 is 15 residues. From germline, CDR1 is LGHDT and CDR2 YNNKEL (reference sequence). CDR3: CASSISSWGAYEQYF. The CDR3 DNA follows: TGTGCCAGCAGCATAAGCTCCTGGGGGGCATACGAGCAGTACTTC.

V gene TRBV28 combines with J gene TRBJ2-7, with a tentative D call TRBD1 (7 bases). Trimming cost V 5 bases and J 7 bases, with 18 bases left between them. This CDR3 spans 14 amino acids. Germline V gene lookup returns CDR1 MDHEN and CDR2 SYDVKM. This CDR3 is CASSPHPRGEEQYF. Here the CDR3 DNA reads TGTGCCAGCAGTCCTCATCCCAGGGGGGAAGAGCAGTACTTC.

This chain joins TRBV7-2 and TRBJ2-7; 8 nucleotides match TRBD2. The CDR3 is made up of 15 amino acids. CDR1 is SGHTA, CDR2 FQGNSA, per germline. V was pared by 2 bases and J by 6 bases, with 9 bases of the junction left unmatched. The CDR3: CASSLIRAGESEQYF. In DNA, the CDR3 is TGTGCCAGCAGCTTAATCCGAGCGGGAGAGAGCGAGCAGTACTTC.

CDR3 residues: CASGLGAGVGETQYF. The CDR3 DNA reads TGTGCTAGTGGTTTGGGGGCGGGAGTCGGGGAGACCCAGTACTTC. The genes are TRBV12-5 and TRBJ2-5, with 7 bases lining up with TRBD2. V gave up 1 base and J gave up 5 bases; unmatched junction bases: 7. This CDR3 has 15 amino acids. Germline V lookup: CDR1 LGHNT, CDR2 FRNRAP.

The V gene is TRBV7-3, the J gene TRBJ2-1; TRBD2 agrees at 7 bases. Unmatched junction bases numbered 11, after V lost 2 bases and J lost 7 bases. CDR3 size: 16 residues. The germline V gene has CDR1 SGHTA and CDR2 FQGTGA. The CDR3 DNA reads TGTGCCAGCAGCTTACAGCGGGCGGGGGATGAAAATGAGCAGTTCTTC. Its protein is CASSLQRAGDENEQFF.

The chain joins TRBV15 to TRBJ1-6; possibly TRBD1 for D (6 bases). Trimming cost V 0 bases and J 8 bases, with 8 bases left between them. This CDR3 is built from 14 residues. Germline CDR1 and CDR2: LNHNV and YYDKDF (reference sequence). The DNA of the CDR3 is TGTGCCACCAGCAGAGACAGGGGTTATTCACCCCTCCACTTT. Translating it yields CATSRDRGYSPLHF.

V is TRBV2 and J is TRBJ1-2; TRBD1 is a possible D gene (6 bases). Germline assignment: CDR1 SNHLY and CDR2 FYNNEI. Trimming took off 6 bases at V and 0 bases at J, with 17 bases between the two ends. This CDR3 comprises 16 residues. CDR3 nucleotides: TGTGCCAGCAGCGGGCCATACAGGGCCTCTAACTATGGCTACACCTTC. Translation gives CASSGPYRASNYGYTF. The full variable domain, in which reference TRBV2 and TRBJ1-2 provide the parts outside the CDR3, is EPEVTQTPSHQVTQMGQEVILRCVPISNHLYFYWYRQILGQKVEFLVSFYNNEISEKSEIFDDQFSVERPDGSNFTLKIRSTKLEDSAMYFCASSGPYRASNYGYTFGSGTRLTVV.

The chain recombines TRBV25-1 with TRBJ2-2; D not resolved. There are 11 residues in the CDR3. Deletions cut 2 bases from V and 11 bases from J, with 6 bases between. Germline V gene lookup returns CDR1 MGHDK and CDR2 SYGVNS. The CDR3 is CASSERVELFF. The CDR3 region has the DNA TGTGCCAGCAGTGAAAGGGTAGAGCTGTTTTTT.

CDR3 in amino acids: CSASGTGRNTEAFF. The CDR3 nucleotides are TGCAGTGCCAGTGGGACAGGGAGGAACACTGAAGCTTTCTTT. This rearrangement joins TRBV20-1 to TRBJ1-1; 9 nucleotides match TRBD1. Per germline, CDR1 DFQATT and CDR2 SNEGSKA (reference sequence). The length of the CDR3 is 14 residues. After removal of 6 bases from V and 1 base from J, the junction contained 6 bases not matched to a gene.